This T cell receptor (beta chain) was obtained from a study of control samples from healthy donors and cancer patients. This CDR3 contains 16 residues. The ends lost 3 bases at V and 2 bases at J; junction bases unmatched: 8. Germline V gives CDR1 LNHNV, CDR2 YYDKDF (reference sequence). The repertoire was sequenced with immunoSEQ multiplex PCR; TCRdb's copy has only in-frame clones and lacks some. The sample records approximately 170,000 clones, 92% being singletons. This TCR derives from a woman aged 30 to 39 in good health. The sequenced material came from blood. The chain joins TRBV15 to TRBJ2-3; 7 bases are shared with TRBD1. CDR3 nucleotides: TGTGCCACCAGCAGCCCCGGGACAGCTCCCACAGATACGCAGTATTTT. As protein: CATSSPGTAPTDTQYF.